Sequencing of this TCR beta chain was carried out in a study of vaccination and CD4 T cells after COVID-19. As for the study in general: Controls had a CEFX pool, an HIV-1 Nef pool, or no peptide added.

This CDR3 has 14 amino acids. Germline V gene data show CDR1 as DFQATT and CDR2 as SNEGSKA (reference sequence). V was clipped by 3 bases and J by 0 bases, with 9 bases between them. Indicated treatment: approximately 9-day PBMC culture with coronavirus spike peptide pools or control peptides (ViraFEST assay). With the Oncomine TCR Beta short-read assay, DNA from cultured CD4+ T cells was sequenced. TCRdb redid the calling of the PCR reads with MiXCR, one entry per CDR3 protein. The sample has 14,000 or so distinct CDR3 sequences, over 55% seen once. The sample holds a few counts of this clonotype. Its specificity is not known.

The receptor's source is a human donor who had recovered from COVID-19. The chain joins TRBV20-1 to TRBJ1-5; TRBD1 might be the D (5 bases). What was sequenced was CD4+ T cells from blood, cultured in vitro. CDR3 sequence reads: CSASRDGSNQPQHF. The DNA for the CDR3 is TGCAGTGCTAGCCGGGACGGTAGCAATCAGCCCCAGCATTTT.